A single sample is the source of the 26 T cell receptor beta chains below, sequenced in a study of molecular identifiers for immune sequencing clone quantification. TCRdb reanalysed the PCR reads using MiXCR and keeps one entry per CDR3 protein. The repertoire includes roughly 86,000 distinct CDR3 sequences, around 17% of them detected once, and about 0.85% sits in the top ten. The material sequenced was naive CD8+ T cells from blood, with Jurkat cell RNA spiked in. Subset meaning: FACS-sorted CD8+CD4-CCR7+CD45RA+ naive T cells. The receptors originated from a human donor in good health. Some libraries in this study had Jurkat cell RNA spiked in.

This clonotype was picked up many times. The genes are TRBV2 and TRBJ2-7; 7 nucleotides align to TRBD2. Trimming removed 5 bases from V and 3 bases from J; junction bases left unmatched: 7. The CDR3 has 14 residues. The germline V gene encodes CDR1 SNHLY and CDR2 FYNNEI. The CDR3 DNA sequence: TGTGCCAGCAGTACTAGCGCCTTGGACTACGAGCAGTACTTC. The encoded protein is CASSTSALDYEQYF.

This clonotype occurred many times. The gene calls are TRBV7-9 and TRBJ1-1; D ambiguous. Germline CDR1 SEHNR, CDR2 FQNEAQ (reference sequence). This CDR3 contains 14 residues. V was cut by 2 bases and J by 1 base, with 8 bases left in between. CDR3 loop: CASSLFSGNTEAFF. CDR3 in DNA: TGTGCCAGCAGCTTATTCAGTGGGAACACTGAAGCTTTCTTT.

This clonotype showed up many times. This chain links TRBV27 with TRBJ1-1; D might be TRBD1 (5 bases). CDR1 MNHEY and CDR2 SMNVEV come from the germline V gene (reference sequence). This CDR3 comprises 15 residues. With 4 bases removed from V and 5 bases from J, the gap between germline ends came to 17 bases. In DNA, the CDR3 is TGTGCCAGCAGTTCACCCGGGGGAGGGAGGACTGAAGCTTTCTTT. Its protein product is CASSSPGGGRTEAFF.

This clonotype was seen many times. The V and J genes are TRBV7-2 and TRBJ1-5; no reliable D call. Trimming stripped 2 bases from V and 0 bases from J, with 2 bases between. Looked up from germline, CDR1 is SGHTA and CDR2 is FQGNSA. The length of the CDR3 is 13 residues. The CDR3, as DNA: TGTGCCAGCAGCTTAAATAGCAATCAGCCCCAGCATTTT. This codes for CASSLNSNQPQHF.

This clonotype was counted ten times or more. CDR3 protein: CASSPDRDGQPQHF. CDR3 in DNA: TGTGCCAGCAGTCCAGACAGGGATGGTCAGCCCCAGCATTTT. The rearrangement uses TRBV28 and TRBJ1-5; 7 bases align to TRBD1. Germline-derived CDR1 and CDR2 are MDHEN and SYDVKM. The CDR3 runs 14 residues. The V segment lost 5 bases and the J segment 6 bases; nucleotides outside the gene matches: 7.

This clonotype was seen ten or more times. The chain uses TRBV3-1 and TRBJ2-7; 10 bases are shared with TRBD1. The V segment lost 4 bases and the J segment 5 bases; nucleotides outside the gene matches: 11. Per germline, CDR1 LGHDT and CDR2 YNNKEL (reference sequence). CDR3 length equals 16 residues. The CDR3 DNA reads TGTGCCAGCAGCCCTGCCGTGGGACAGGGGTTACACGAGCAGTACTTC. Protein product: CASSPAVGQGLHEQYF.

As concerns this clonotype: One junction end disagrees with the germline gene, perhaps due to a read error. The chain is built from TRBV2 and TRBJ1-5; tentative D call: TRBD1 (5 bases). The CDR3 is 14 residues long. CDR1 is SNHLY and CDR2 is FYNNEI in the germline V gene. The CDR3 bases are TGTGCCAGCGGTGATGACAGAGGGATCAGCCCCCAGCATTTT. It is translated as CASGDDRGISPQHF.

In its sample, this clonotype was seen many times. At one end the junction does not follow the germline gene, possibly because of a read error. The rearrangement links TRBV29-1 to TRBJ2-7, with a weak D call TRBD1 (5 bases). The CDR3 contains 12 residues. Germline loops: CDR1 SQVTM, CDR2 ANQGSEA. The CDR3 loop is CSVEDRDYEQYF. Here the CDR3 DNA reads TGCAGCGTGGAAGACAGAGACTACGAGCAGTACTTC.

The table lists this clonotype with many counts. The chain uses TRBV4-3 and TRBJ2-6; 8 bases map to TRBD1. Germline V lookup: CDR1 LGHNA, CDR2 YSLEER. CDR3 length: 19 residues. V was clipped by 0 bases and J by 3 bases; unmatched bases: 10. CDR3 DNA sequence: TGCGCCAGCAGCCAAGAATCTCAGGGGGCTAATTTTGGGGCCAACGTCCTGACTTTC. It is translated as CASSQESQGANFGANVLTF.

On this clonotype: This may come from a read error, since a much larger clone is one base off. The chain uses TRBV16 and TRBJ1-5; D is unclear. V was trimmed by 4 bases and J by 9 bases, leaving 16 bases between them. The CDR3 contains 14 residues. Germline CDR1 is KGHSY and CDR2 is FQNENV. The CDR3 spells CASSPVEGFWPQHF. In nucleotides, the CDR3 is TGTGCCAGCAGCCCGGTAGAAGGATTCTGGCCCCAGCATTTT.

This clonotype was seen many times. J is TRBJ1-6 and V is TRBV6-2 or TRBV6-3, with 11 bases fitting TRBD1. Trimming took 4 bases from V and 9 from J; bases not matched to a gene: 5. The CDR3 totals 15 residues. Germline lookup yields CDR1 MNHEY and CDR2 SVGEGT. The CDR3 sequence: CASSFRTGGVSPLHF. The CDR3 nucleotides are TGTGCCAGCAGTTTTCGGACAGGGGGCGTTTCACCCCTCCACTTT.

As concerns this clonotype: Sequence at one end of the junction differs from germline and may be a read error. As DNA, the CDR3 is TGTGCCAGCAGCGCCGAGCTAGCAACCTTCTACAATGTGCAGTTCTTC. Translated: CASSAELATFYNVQFF. This sequence joins TRBV28 and TRBJ2-1, with D possibly TRBD2 on 5 matching bases. The CDR3 spans 16 residues. CDR1 MDHEN and CDR2 SYDVKM come from the germline V gene. The full variable domain, rest sourced from reference TRBV28 and TRBJ2-1, is DVKVTQSSRYLVKRTGEKVFLECVQDMDHENMFWYRQDPGLGLRLIYFSYDVKMKEKGDIPEGYSVSREKKERFSLILESASTNQTSMYLCASSAELATFYNVQFFGPGTRLTVL.

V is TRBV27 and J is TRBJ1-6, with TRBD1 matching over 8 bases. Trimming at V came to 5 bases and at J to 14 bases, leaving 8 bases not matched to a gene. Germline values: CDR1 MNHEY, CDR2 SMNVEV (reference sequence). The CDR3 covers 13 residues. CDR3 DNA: TGTGCCAGCAGTCCCGGACAGGGACTTGCCCTCCACTTT. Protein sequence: CASSPGQGLALHF.

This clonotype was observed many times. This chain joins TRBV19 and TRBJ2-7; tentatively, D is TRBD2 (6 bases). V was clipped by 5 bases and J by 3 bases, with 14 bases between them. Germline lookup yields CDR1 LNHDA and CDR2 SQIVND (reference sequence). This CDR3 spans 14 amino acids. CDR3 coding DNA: TGTGCCAGTAGTCTCGGGTTGGGGGGCTACGAGCAGTACTTC. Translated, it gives CASSLGLGGYEQYF.

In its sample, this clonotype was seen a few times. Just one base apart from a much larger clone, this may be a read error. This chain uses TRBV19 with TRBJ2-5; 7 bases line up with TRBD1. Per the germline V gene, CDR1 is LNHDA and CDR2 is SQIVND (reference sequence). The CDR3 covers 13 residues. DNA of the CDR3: TGTGCCAGTCAAGGGACAGATCAAGAGACCCGGTACTTC. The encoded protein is CASQGTDQETRYF.

For the CDR3, the DNA is TGTGCCAGCAGGGAGACTAGCGGGGGCACTAGCACAGATACGCAGTATTTT. It encodes CASRETSGGTSTDTQYF. The chain has TRBV14 and TRBJ2-3, with TRBD2 matching 12 bases. This CDR3 is built from 17 residues. Germline trimming cut 6 bases from V and 0 bases from J; bases unmatched to any gene: 7. CDR1 and CDR2 from the germline V gene are SGHDN and FVKESK.

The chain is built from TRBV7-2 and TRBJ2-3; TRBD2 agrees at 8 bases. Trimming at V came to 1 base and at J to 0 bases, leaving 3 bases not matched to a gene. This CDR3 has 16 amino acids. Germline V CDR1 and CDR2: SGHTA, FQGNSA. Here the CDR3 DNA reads TGTGCCAGCAGCTTAGTTGGCGGGGGGAGCACAGATACGCAGTATTTT. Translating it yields CASSLVGGGSTDTQYF.

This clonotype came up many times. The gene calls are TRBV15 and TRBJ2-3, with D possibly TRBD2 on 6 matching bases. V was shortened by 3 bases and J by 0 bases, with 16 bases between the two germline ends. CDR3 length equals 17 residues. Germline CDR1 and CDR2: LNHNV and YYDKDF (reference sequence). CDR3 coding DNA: TGTGCCACCAGCAGGGGGACTGCAACGACTAGCACAGATACGCAGTATTTT. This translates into CATSRGTATTSTDTQYF.

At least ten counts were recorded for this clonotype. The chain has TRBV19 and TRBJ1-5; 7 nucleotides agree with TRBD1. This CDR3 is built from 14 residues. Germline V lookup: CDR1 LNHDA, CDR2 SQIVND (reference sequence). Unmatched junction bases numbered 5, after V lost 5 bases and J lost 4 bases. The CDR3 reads CASSSGTENQPQHF. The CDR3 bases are TGTGCCAGTAGTTCCGGGACAGAGAATCAGCCCCAGCATTTT.

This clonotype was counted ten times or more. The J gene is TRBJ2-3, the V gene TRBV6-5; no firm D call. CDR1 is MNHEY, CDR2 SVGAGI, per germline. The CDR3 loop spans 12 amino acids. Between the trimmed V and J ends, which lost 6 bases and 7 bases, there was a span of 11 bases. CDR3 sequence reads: CASSPGPYTQYF. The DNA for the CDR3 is TGTGCCAGCAGCCCCGGACCGTATACGCAGTATTTT.

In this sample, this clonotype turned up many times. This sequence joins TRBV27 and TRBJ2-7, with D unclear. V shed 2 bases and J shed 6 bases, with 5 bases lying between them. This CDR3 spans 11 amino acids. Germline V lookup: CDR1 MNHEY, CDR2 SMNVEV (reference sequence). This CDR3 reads CASSLLGEQYF. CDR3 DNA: TGTGCCAGCAGTTTACTTGGCGAGCAGTACTTC.

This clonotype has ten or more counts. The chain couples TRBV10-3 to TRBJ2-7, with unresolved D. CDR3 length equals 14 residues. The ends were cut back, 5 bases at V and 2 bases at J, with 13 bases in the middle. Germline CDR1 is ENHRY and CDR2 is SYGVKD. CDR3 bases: TGTGCCATCAGTATAGCCCTAAGTCCCTACGAGCAGTACTTC. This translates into CAISIALSPYEQYF.

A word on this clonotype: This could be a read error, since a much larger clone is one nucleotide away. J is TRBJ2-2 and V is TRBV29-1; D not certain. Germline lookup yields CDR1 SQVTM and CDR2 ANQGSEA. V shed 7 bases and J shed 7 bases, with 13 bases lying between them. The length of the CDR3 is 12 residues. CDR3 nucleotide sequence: TGCAGCGCTTGGACGGCGGTCGGGGAGCTGTTTTTT. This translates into CSAWTAVGELFF.

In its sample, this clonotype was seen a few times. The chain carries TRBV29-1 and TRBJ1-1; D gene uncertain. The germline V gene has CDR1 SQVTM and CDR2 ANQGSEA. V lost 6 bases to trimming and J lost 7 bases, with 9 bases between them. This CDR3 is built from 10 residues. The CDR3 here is CSVLVGEAFF. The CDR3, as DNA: TGCAGCGTCCTAGTGGGTGAAGCTTTCTTT. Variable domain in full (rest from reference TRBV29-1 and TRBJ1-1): SAVISQKPSRDICQRGTSLTIQCQVDSQVTMMFWYRQQPGQSLTLIATANQGSEATYESGFVIDKFPISRPNLTFSTLTVSNMSPEDSSIYLCSVLVGEAFFGQGTRLTVV.

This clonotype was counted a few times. In DNA form, the CDR3 reads TGCGCCAGCAGCTTGGAGGGGGGGGGCGAGCAGTACTTC. Residues: CASSLEGGGEQYF. The chain couples TRBV5-1 to TRBJ2-7, with a possible D match to TRBD2 (7 bases). CDR3 length: 13 residues. Germline CDR1 SGHRS, CDR2 YFSETQ. With 0 bases removed from V and 6 bases from J, the gap between germline ends came to 10 bases.

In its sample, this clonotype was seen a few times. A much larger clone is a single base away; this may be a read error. The CDR3 protein is CACNPPPGYEQYF. As DNA, the CDR3 is TGTGCCTGCAACCCCCCCCCTGGGTACGAGCAGTACTTC. The V call is TRBV28, the J call TRBJ2-7; no reliable D call. The CDR3 sequence is 13 residues long. In germline, CDR1 is MDHEN, CDR2 SYDVKM. V lost 11 bases and J 4 bases, leaving 18 bases between the germline ends.